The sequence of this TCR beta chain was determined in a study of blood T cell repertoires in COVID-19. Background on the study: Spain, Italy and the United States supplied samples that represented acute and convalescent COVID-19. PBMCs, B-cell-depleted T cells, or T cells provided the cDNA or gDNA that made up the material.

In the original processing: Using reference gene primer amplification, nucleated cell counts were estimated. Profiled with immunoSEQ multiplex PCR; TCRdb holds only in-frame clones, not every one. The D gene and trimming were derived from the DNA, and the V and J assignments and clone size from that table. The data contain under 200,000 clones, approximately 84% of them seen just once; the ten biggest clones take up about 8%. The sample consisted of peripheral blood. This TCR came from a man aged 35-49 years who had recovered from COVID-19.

CDR3 loop: CASTTPLAGDNEQFF. The CDR3 DNA reads as TGTGCCAGCACCACTCCCCTAGCGGGAGACAATGAGCAGTTCTTC. The chain is built from TRBV6-5 and TRBJ2-1; 10 bases fit TRBD2. The CDR3 is made up of 15 amino acids. The germline gives CDR1 MNHEY, CDR2 SVGAGI. The ends lost 7 bases at V and 5 bases at J; junction bases unmatched: 8.